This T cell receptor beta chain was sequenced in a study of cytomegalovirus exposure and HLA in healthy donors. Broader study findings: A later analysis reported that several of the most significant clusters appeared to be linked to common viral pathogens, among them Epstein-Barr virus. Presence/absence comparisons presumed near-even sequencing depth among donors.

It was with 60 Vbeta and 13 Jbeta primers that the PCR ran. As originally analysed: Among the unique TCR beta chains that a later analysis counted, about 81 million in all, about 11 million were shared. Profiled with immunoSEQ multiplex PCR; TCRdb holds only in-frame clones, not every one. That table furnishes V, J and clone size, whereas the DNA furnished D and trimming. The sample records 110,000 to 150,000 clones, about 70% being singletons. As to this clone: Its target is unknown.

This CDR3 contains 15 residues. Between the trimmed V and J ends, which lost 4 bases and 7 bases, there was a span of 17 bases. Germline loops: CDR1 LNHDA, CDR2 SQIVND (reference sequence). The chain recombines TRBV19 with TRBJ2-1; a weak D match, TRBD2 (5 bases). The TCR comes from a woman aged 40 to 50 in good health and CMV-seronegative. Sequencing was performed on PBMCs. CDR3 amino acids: CASSTSGLSMNEQFF. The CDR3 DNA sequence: TGTGCCAGTAGTACCTCCGGACTTTCTATGAATGAGCAGTTCTTC.